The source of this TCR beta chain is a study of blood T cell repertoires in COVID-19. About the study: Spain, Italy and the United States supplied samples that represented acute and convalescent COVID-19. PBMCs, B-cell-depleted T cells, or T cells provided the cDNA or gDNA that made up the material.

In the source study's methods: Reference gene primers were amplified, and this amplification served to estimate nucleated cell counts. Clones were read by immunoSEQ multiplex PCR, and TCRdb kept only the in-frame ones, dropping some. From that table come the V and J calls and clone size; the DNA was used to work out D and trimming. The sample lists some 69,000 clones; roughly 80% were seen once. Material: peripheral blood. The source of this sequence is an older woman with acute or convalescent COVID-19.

The DNA of the CDR3 is TGTGCCAGCAGAGGCGGTTGGACCGGGGAGCTGTTTTTT. The encoded protein is CASRGGWTGELFF. The chain is built from TRBV12-3 or TRBV12-4 and TRBJ2-2; D remains unclear. V lost 6 bases and J 5 bases, leaving 10 bases between the germline ends. The CDR3 length is 13 residues.